The clone carrying this T cell receptor (beta chain) was picked up a small number of times. Its antigen remains unknown. The entry originates in a study of early T cells in non-severe SARS-CoV-2 infection. Turning to the study itself: It was bulk RNA from unsorted whole blood that was sequenced, and the chains were unpaired. Study-wide results and caveats: Missing private and CD4 specificities, VDJdb matching favored anti-spike CD8 responses.

The CDR3 runs 15 residues. The germline gives CDR1 MNHNY, CDR2 SVGAGI (reference sequence). V shed 4 bases and J shed 4 bases, with 15 bases lying between them. Via MiXCR, TCRdb re-called the 5' RACE reads, giving one row per CDR3 protein. The sample yields fewer than 100,000 distinct CDR3 sequences, around 16% seen once. Sequenced input: whole blood. The clonotype originates from an adult who was a healthcare worker with PCR-confirmed SARS-CoV-2 infection or an uninfected control (not recorded which). This chain links TRBV6-6 with TRBJ2-3; D is perhaps TRBD2 (5 bases). CDR3 coding DNA: TGTGCCAGCAGTTTCTGGGCATCGGGGTCAGATACGCAGTATTTT. Its protein product is CASSFWASGSDTQYF.